Listed below are T cell receptor beta chains from one sample, sequenced in a study of T cells in localized non-small cell lung cancer. Sequencing was performed with immunoSEQ multiplex PCR; in TCRdb, only in-frame clones are kept and a portion is missing. The sample yields more than 10,000 clones, 86% seen once. The sample in question was peripheral blood, obtained before any cancer treatment. The receptors were gathered from a male donor aged 60 or over with stage III lung adenocarcinoma. Each CDR3 is given without its conserved first and last residue.

cdr3_aa,j_call,v_call
AWRRQGNTEAF,TRBJ1-1,TRBV30
AWSEQSYEQY,TRBJ2-7,TRBV30
ASSQGNSGYT,TRBJ1-2,TRBV4-1
ATSSWTSGKTQY,TRBJ2-5,TRBV15
ASSQTAAYSPLH,TRBJ1-6,TRBV4-2
ASRPRGQGNQPQH,TRBJ1-5,TRBV6-1
ASSVRQDNYGYT,TRBJ1-2,TRBV2
ASSITGGGGYT,TRBJ1-2,TRBV19
AGLNGNYGYT,TRBJ1-2,TRBV7-3
ASSLRTGFDTGELF,TRBJ2-2,TRBV5-1
ASTEGTPVNEQF,TRBJ2-1,TRBV2
ASSPGTGEY,TRBJ2-5,TRBV6-6
ASSPAGTREF,TRBJ2-1,TRBV27
ASSIDRVYGYT,TRBJ1-2,TRBV19
ASSPGSGQPQH,TRBJ1-5,TRBV7-9
ASSSRAGNPGQWWY,TRBJ2-7,TRBV5-6
ASSAAGTPSNEQF,TRBJ2-1,TRBV9
ASSNFLASGRYNEQF,TRBJ2-1,TRBV5-1
AIRAKTEQY,TRBJ2-7,TRBV10-3
ASSYSWGRSYGYT,TRBJ1-2,TRBV6-5
ASSGSTGTTEAF,TRBJ1-1,TRBV2
ASSSGMNTEAF,TRBJ1-1,TRBV18
ASSLDGQGDQPQH,TRBJ1-5,TRBV11-2
ATSRDSSGRNNEQF,TRBJ2-1,TRBV15
ASSILGGSVSGELF,TRBJ2-2,TRBV19
ASSLEAGYQPQH,TRBJ1-5,TRBV5-1
ASSQTGVNTEAF,TRBJ1-1,TRBV7-2
ASSASGVLRNTGELF,TRBJ2-2,TRBV6-1
ASSLGAGTYGYT,TRBJ1-2,TRBV5-6
ASSLVYRAGHLYGYT,TRBJ1-2,TRBV5-6
ASEQGAVNTEAF,TRBJ1-1,TRBV10-2
ASSSASGGNQPQH,TRBJ1-5,TRBV7-8
ASSSRAQETQY,TRBJ2-5,TRBV5-1
ASSIQGRSNQPQH,TRBJ1-5,TRBV19
ASSQVTAMV,TRBJ1-1,TRBV14
ASSLGPGGNTIY,TRBJ1-3,TRBV5-4
ASSLSSRLGGYT,TRBJ1-2,TRBV5-6
ASSYSGQLNSPLH,TRBJ1-6,TRBV6-5
ASSQVSSGSQQY,TRBJ2-7,TRBV4-1
ASSGTGRETGYT,TRBJ1-2,TRBV2
ASSSRTGYSNQPQH,TRBJ1-5,TRBV27
ASSPPRAGELF,TRBJ2-2,TRBV13
ASSLVGASSYEQY,TRBJ2-7,TRBV5-6
AISAPGQQEGGYT,TRBJ1-2,TRBV10-3
ASSQGGELF,TRBJ2-2,TRBV18
ASSEGQGRTGELF,TRBJ2-2,TRBV2
ASSVGALEETQY,TRBJ2-5,TRBV9
ASSRGGETEAF,TRBJ1-1,TRBV30
ASSLVAGGDQETQY,TRBJ2-5,TRBV5-6
ARPTGTVSGVDAGNTIY,TRBJ1-3,TRBV19
ASGRGGIYGYT,TRBJ1-2,TRBV12-5
ASSRGGEKLF,TRBJ1-4,TRBV6-1
ASSLVDRSYGYT,TRBJ1-2,TRBV7-2
ASSPVPLGNTEAF,TRBJ1-1,TRBV18
ASNAGAAGYT,TRBJ1-2,TRBV7-2